This T cell receptor (beta chain) was sequenced in a study of T-cell memory formation after mild COVID-19 (dated by TCRdb to about 2021). Context from the whole study: TCR sequence clusters from the two donors were largely donor specific. T-cell clones expanding and contracting after mild COVID-19 in two donors were tracked by longitudinal TCRalpha and TCRbeta repertoire sequencing. The cohort comprised two young, previously healthy adult volunteers, one female and one male. Study-level results and caveats: SARS-CoV-2 specificity of the second-wave clones peaking on day 37 was not confirmed. Contracting CD4+ clones were found mainly in CM and EM memory subsets, while CD8+ clones were enriched in EMRA. Some responding clones were detected in pre-infection memory, suggesting pre-existing cross-reactive memory T cells joined the SARS-CoV-2 response. The study included only a couple of mild cases, and larger cohorts that include severe cases with pre-infection samples were judged to be necessary. Balanced CD4/CD8 phenotypes were observed for clones contracting from day 15 to 85, whereas a bias towards CD4+ was observed for a second wave of clones expanding from day 15 to 37.

TCRdb names Illumina NovaSeq 6000 as the instrument used. TCRalpha and TCRbeta cDNA libraries were constructed by 5'RACE with constant-segment primers, with sample barcodes and unique molecular identifiers being introduced. Trizol reagent was used to extract RNA from every sample. The libraries were amplified in two PCR steps, and the second step added a second sample barcode and Illumina TruSeq adapters. Sequencing of libraries was performed on an Illumina NovaSeq with 2 x 150 bp paired-end reads. As for the authors' bioinformatics: The reads were demultiplexed and collapsed into UMI-guided consensus sequences using migec v1.2.7. Using mixcr v2.1.11, UMI consensuses were aligned to TRA and TRB V and J templates and then assembled into clonotypes. A clonotype was counted as expanded or contracted only if both edgeR and NoisET called the change significant, with noise models trained on biological replicates. For edgeR calls, a false discovery rate-adjusted p below 0.01 and a log2 fold-change threshold of 1 were applied. As an exploratory analysis of dynamics, PCA with hierarchical clustering was applied to max-normalized trajectories of the 1000 most abundant clonotypes. Separately sequenced CD4+ and CD8+ repertoires were used to assign the CD4 or CD8 phenotype of responding clones. In-frame beta chains were kept once TCRdb had trimmed the public reads at Q25 with fastp and called clones with MiXCR. Entries are consolidated by CDR3 protein sequence, retaining the most common genes and DNA. The V and J calls and clone size are TCRdb's, not the authors'. The sample data list just under 350,000 distinct CDR3 sequences, and 10% to 15% of these were observed just once. Of the sample, 20% to 25% is held by the ten largest clones.

Comments on this clonotype: Its antigen remains unidentified. Base qualities are not provided; no much larger clone lies one nucleotide away.

PBMCs were isolated by Ficoll-Paque density gradient centrifugation. From a lookup of the germline V gene (reference sequence), CDR1 and CDR2 are LNHDA and SQIVND. The CDR3 runs 12 residues from the cysteine to the phenylalanine. Just CDR3 DNA is preserved here, 36 bases in frame from base 1. At the junction V is shortened by 6 bases and J by 7 bases; bases outside the gene matches: 3. The sequencing input was PBMCs or a T cell subset sorted from them (not recorded which). The clonotype originates from a young man who had mild COVID-19 (a few samples of this study predate the infection). The sample titles of this study are shuffled in the database, so cell type and time point are left out; the donor was told from shared clones. The rearranged chain carries TRBV19 and TRBJ2-7, with 10 middle bases fitting TRBD1. CDR3 loop: CASRRTGGEQYF. The nucleotide sequence reads as follows: TGTGCCAGTAGGAGGACAGGGGGGGAGCAGTACTTC. This CDR3, with the reference TRBV19 and TRBJ2-7 proteins standing in past its ends, gives the full variable domain DGGITQSPKYLFRKEGQNVTLSCEQNLNHDAMYWYRQDPGQGLRLIYYSQIVNDFQKGDIAEGYSVSREKKESFPLTVTSAQKNPTAFYLCASRRTGGEQYFGPGTRLTVT.